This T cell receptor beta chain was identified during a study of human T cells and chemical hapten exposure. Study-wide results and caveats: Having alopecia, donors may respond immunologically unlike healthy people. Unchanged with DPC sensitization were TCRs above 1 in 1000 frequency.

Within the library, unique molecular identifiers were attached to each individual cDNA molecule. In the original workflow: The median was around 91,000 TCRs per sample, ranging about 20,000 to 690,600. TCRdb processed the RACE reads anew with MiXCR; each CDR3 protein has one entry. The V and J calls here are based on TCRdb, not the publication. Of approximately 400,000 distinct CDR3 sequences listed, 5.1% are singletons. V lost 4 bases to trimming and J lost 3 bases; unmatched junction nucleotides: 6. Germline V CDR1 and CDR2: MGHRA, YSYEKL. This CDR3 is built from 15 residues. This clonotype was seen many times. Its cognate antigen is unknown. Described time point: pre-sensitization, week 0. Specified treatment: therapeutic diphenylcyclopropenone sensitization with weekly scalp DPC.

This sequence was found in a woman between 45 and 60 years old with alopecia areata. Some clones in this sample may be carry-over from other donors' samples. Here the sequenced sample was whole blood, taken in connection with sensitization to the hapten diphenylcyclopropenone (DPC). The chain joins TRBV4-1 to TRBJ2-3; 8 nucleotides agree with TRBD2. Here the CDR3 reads CASSPRSGGTDTQYF. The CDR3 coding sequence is TGCGCCAGCAGCCCTAGGAGCGGGGGTACAGATACGCAGTATTTT.